Here is one T cell receptor beta chain with its context. The data stem from a study of blood T cells in healthy people across ages. V lost 4 bases to trimming and J lost 4 bases, with 13 bases between them. Germline CDR1 is MGHRA and CDR2 is YSYEKL. The CDR3 has 14 amino acids. Sample-barcoded 5' priming and a J-beta primer mix drove a second PCR of about 6 to 12 cycles. TCRdb used MiXCR to reprocess the 5' RACE reads, holding one entry per CDR3 protein. In the table there are 700,000 to 950,000 distinct CDR3 sequences, roughly 50% of which are singletons. Total RNA extraction produced at least 5.5 micrograms (per sample) for the study.

The TCR was taken from a man aged 25-40 years in good health. The chain is built from TRBV4-1 and TRBJ1-1, with a weak D call TRBD1 (5 bases). Source material: blood. CDR3 DNA sequence: TGCGCCAGCAGCCGAAGAGGAGGGACCACTGAAGCTTTCTTT. Protein sequence: CASSRRGGTTEAFF.